This T cell receptor beta chain emerged from a study of blood T cell repertoires in COVID-19. About the study: Spain, Italy and the United States supplied samples that represented acute and convalescent COVID-19.

As handled by the study authors: Reference gene primer amplification yielded estimated nucleated cell counts. Data came from immunoSEQ multiplex PCR; TCRdb stores just in-frame clones and leaves some out. The DNA gave D and trimming, while V, J and clone size come from that table. The sample has 25,000 to 35,000 clones, 80% to 90% seen once; the top ten hold roughly 28%. This TCR was sampled from an elderly man with acute or convalescent COVID-19. The sequenced sample was peripheral blood.

CDR3 amino acids: CASSLAGTMNTEAFF. The CDR3 DNA reads TGTGCCAGCAGCTTAGCAGGGACAATGAACACTGAAGCTTTCTTT. This chain joins TRBV7-9 and TRBJ1-1; TRBD1 might be the D (6 bases). Germline loops: CDR1 SEHNR, CDR2 FQNEAQ (reference sequence). Trimming pared 0 bases from V and 0 bases from J, leaving 8 bases between. The CDR3 spans 15 residues.